This TCR beta chain is from a study of CD8 T cells in Susac syndrome. Overall study findings and caveats: The study acknowledged a relatively small number of individuals in its TCR sequencing and HLA analysis.

A word on this clonotype: The target antigen is unknown.

Germline V lookup: CDR1 GTSNPN, CDR2 SVGIG (reference sequence). V was cut by 1 base and J by 2 bases, with 13 bases left in between. CDR3 length equals 15 residues. cDNA came from approximately 0.5 to 1 ug RNA primed by random hexamers. TCR beta CDR3 was amplified by immunoSEQ multiplex PCR. This amplification extended across 54 Vbeta and 13 Jbeta segments. TCRdb reprocessed the immunoSEQ multiplex PCR reads with MiXCR, giving one entry per CDR3 protein. The table lists hundreds of thousands of distinct CDR3 sequences, just under 95% of them singletons, with approximately 0.075% in the top ten. It was treatment-naive patients with stable or active relapsing-remitting disease who made up the multiple sclerosis controls. Negative isolation was used for CD8+ and CD4+ T cells, and FACS enrichment was applied to TEMRA cells.

The source of this sequence is a human donor with multiple sclerosis. The chain recombines TRBV30 with TRBJ2-3; either TRBD1 or TRBD2 may supply D (5 bases each). The material sequenced was CD4+ T cells from PBMCs. The CDR3 nucleotides read TGTGCCTGGAGTGGAGGGACGACAGTCACAGATACGCAGTATTTT. It is translated as CAWSGGTTVTDTQYF.